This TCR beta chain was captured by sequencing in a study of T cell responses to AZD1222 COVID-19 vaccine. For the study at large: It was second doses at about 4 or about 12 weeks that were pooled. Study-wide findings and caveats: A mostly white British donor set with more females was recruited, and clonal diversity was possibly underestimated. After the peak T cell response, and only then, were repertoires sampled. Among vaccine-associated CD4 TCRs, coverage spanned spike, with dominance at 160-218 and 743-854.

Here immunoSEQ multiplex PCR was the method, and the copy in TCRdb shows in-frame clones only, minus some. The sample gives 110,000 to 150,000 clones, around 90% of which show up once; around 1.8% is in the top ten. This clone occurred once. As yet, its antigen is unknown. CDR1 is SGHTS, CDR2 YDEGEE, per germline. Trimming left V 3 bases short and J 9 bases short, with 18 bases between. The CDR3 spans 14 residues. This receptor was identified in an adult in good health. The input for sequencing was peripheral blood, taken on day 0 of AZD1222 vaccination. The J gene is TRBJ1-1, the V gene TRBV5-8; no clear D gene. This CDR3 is CASSSRTLPQKAFF. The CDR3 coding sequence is TGTGCCAGCAGCTCTAGGACCCTGCCGCAAAAAGCTTTCTTT.